Sequencing of this T cell receptor beta chain was carried out in a study of blood T cell repertoires in COVID-19. The study recruited people aged about 18 to 95 years across 20 to 30 US areas. Grouping used clinical history reported by participants in a survey and questionnaire. In Cohort 3, a recovered donor had either two negative PCRs, clearance, or symptom resolution. This clone was counted a single time. Assay: immunoSEQ multiplex PCR; the TCRdb copy retains only in-frame clones and omits some. The table lists over 250,000 clones, roughly 86% of them singletons. The CDR3 has 15 residues. Trimming cost V 0 bases and J 0 bases, with 5 bases left between them. CDR1 and CDR2 (germline): LGHDT, YNNKEL (reference sequence).

The sequence was collected from a woman between 18 and 30 years old who had recovered from COVID-19. The rearrangement links TRBV3-1 (or the pseudogene TRBV3-2) to TRBJ2-2; no definite D call. Sequenced: PBMCs or T cells enriched from blood (not recorded which). CDR3 loop: CASSQDPANTGELFF. For the CDR3, the DNA is TGTGCCAGCAGCCAAGATCCAGCGAACACCGGGGAGCTGTTTTTT.